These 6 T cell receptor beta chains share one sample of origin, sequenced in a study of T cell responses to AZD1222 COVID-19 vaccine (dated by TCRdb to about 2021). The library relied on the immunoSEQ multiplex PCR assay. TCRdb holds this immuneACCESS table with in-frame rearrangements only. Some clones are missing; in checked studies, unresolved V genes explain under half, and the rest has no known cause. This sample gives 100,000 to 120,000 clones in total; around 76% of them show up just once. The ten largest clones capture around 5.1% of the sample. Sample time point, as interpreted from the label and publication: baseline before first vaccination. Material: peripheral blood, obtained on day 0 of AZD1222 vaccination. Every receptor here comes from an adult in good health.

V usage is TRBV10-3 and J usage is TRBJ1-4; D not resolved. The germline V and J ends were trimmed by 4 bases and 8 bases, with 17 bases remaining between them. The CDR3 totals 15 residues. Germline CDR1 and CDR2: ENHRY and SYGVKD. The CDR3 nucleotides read TGTGCCATCAGTGGGTCCCCCACGGGGAGCGAAAAACTGTTTTTT. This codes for CAISGSPTGSEKLFF.

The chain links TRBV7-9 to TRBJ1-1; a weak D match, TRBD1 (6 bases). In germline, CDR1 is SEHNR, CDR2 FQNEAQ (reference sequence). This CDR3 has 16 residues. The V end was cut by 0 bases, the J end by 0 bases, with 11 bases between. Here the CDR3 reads CASSLASGTLNTEAFF. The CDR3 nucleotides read TGTGCCAGCAGCTTAGCCTCCGGGACATTGAACACTGAAGCTTTCTTT.

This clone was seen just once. The CDR3 DNA reads TGTGCCAGCGAACAGCCCGGGGTAACGGTAGCTTTCTTT. Amino acid sequence: CASEQPGVTVAFF. The rearrangement uses TRBV6-5 and TRBJ1-1; D gene uncertain. The CDR3 length is 13 residues. V dropped 8 bases and J dropped 10 bases, with 20 bases sitting between them. Germline V gives CDR1 MNHEY, CDR2 SVGAGI.

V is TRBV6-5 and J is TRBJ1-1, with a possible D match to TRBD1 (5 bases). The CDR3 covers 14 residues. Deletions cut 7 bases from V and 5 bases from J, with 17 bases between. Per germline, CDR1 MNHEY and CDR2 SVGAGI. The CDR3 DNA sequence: TGTGCCAGCACCGTACCGGGACGACGGACTGAAGCTTTCTTT. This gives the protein CASTVPGRRTEAFF.

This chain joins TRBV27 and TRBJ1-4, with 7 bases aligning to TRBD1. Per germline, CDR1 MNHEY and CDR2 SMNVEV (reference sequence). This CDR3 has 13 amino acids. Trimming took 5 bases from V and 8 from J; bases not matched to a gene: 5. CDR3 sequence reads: CASSPRQGEKLFF. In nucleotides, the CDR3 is TGTGCCAGCAGTCCACGACAGGGCGAAAAACTGTTTTTT. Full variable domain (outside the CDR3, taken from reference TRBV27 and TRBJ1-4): EAQVTQNPRYLITVTGKKLTVTCSQNMNHEYMSWYRQDPGLGLRQIYYSMNVEVTDKGDVPEGYKVSRKEKRNFPLILESPSPNQTSLYFCASSPRQGEKLFFGSGTQLSVL.

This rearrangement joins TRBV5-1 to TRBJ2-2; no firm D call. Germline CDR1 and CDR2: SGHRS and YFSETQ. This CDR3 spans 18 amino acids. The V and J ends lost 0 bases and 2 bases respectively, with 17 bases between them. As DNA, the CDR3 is TGCGCCAGCAGCTTGGCGGGCCTCACCCTTCTCAACACCGGGGAGCTGTTTTTT. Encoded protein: CASSLAGLTLLNTGELFF.